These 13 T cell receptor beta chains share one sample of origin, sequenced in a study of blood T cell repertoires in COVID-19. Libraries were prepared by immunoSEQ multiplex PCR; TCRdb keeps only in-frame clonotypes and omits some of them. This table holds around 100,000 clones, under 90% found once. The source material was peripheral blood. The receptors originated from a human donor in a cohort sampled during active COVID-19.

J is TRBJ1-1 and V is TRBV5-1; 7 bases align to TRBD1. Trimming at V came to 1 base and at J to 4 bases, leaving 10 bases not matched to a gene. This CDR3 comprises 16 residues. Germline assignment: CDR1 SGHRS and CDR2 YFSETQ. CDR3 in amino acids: CASSLWRGTEGTEAFF. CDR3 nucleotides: TGCGCCAGCAGCTTGTGGAGGGGGACAGAGGGCACTGAAGCTTTCTTT.

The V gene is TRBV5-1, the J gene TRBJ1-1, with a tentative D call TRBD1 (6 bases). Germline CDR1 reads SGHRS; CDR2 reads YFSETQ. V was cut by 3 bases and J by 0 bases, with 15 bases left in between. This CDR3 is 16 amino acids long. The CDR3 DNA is TGCGCCAGCAGCTCTGGACAGATGACACTGAACACTGAAGCTTTCTTT. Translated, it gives CASSSGQMTLNTEAFF.

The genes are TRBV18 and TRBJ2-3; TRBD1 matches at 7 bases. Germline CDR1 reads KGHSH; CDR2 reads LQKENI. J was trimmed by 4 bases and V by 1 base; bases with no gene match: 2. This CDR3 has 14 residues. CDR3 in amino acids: CASSPQGGADTQYF. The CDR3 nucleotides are TGTGCCAGCTCACCACAAGGGGGCGCAGATACGCAGTATTTT.

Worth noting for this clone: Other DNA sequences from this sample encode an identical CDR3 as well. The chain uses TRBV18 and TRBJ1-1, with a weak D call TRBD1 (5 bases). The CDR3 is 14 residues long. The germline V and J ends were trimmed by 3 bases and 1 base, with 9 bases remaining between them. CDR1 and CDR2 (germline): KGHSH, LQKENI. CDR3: CASSPTTGNTEAFF. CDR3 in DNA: TGTGCCAGCTCACCTACAACAGGGAACACTGAAGCTTTCTTT.

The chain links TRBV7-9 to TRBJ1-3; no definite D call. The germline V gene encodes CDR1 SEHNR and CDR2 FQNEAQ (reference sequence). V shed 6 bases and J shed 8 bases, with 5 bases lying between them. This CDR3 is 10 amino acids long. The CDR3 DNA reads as TGTGCCAGCAGTTTCGACACCATATATTTT. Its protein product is CASSFDTIYF.

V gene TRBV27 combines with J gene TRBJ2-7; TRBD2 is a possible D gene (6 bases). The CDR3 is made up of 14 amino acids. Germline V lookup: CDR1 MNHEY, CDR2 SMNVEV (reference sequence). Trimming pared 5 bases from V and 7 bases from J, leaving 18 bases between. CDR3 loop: CASSIGTPGWEQYF. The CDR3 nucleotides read TGTGCCAGCAGTATCGGGACTCCAGGGTGGGAGCAGTACTTC.

The DNA for the CDR3 is TGCGCCAGCAGCTTGGGGACAGGGTATAGCAATCAGCCCCAGCATTTT. This sequence encodes CASSLGTGYSNQPQHF. V gene TRBV5-1 combines with J gene TRBJ1-5, with TRBD1 matching over 8 bases. Germline V gene sequence: CDR1 SGHRS, CDR2 YFSETQ. CDR3 length equals 16 residues. With 0 bases clipped from V and 0 bases from J, the junction kept 2 bases outside the gene matches.

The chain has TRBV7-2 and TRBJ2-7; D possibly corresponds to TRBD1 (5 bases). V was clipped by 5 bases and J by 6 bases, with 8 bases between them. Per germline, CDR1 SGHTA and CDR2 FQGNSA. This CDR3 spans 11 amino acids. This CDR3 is CASSPGIEQYF. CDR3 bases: TGTGCCAGCAGCCCAGGGATCGAGCAGTACTTC. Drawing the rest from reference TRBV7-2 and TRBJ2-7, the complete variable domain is GAGVSQSPSNKVTEKGKDVELRCDPISGHTALYWYRQSLGQGLEFLIYFQGNSAPDKSGLPSDRFSAERTGGSVSTLTIQRTQQEDSAVYLCASSPGIEQYFGPGTRLTVT.

Written as DNA, the CDR3 is TGTGCCAGCAGCGTAGTGCAGGGTGCCTACAATGAGCAGTTCTTC. This codes for CASSVVQGAYNEQFF. This rearrangement joins TRBV9 to TRBJ2-1; D perhaps matches TRBD1 (5 bases). The CDR3 consists of 15 residues. V gave up 0 bases and J gave up 2 bases, with 9 bases separating them. Germline assignment: CDR1 SGDLS and CDR2 YYNGEE. Full variable domain (outside the CDR3, taken from reference TRBV9 and TRBJ2-1): DSGVTQTPKHLITATGQRVTLRCSPRSGDLSVYWYQQSLDQGLQFLIQYYNGEERAKGNILERFSAQQFPDLHSELNLSSLELGDSALYFCASSVVQGAYNEQFFGPGTRLTVL.

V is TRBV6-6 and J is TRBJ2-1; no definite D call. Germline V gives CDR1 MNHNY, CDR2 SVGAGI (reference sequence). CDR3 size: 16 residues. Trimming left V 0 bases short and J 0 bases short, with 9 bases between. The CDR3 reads CASSYSAGSSYNEQFF. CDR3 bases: TGTGCCAGCAGTTACTCGGCAGGAAGCTCCTACAATGAGCAGTTCTTC.

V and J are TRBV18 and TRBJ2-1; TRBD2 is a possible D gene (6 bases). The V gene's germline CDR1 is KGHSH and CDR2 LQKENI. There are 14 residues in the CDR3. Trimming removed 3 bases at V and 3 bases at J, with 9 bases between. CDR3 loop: CASSPPSVYNEQFF. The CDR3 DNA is TGTGCCAGCTCACCGCCTAGCGTCTACAATGAGCAGTTCTTC.

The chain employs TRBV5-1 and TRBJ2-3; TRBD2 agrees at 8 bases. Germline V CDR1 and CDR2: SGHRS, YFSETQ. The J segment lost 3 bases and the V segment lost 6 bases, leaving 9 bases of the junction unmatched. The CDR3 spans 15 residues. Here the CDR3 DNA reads TGCGCCAGCACCGGGGAAGGACTAGCTACAGATACGCAGTATTTT. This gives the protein CASTGEGLATDTQYF.

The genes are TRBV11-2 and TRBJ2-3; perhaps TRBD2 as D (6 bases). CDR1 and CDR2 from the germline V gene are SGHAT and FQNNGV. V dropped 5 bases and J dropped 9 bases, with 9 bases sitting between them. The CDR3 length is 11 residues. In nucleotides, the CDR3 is TGTGCCAGCAGCATCCGGGAGACGCAGTATTTT. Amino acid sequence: CASSIRETQYF. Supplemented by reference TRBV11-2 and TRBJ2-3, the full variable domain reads EAGVAQSPRYKIIEKRQSVAFWCNPISGHATLYWYQQILGQGPKLLIQFQNNGVVDDSQLPKDRFSAERLKGVDSTLKIQPAKLEDSAVYLCASSIRETQYFGPGTRLTVL.